This T cell receptor beta chain appears in the sequencing data of a study of blood T cell repertoires in COVID-19. Study-wide background: Samples of COVID-19 (acute and convalescent) were obtained from the United States, Italy and Spain. Sources were T cells, B-cell-depleted T cells, or PBMCs; the material itself was cDNA or gDNA.

This clone was counted many times. Study processing details: How many nucleated cells were present was estimated from reference gene primer amplification. Some clones are missing from TCRdb's copy, which holds only in-frame ones; the method was immunoSEQ multiplex PCR. D and trimming were read from the DNA, whereas the V and J calls and clone size are those reported in that table. The profile shows hundreds of thousands of clones, nearly 90% of them singletons. The CDR3 has 14 amino acids. The V segment lost 6 bases and the J segment 10 bases; nucleotides outside the gene matches: 10. In germline, CDR1 is MGHRA, CDR2 YSYEKL.

The TCR comes from a man between 18 and 35 years old with active or convalescent COVID-19. V and J are TRBV4-1 and TRBJ2-1; 9 bases are a match to TRBD1. Specimen: peripheral blood. The CDR3 region has the DNA TGCGCCAGCAGTGGAGGGACAGGGAGCGAAGAGCAGTTCTTC. It is translated as CASSGGTGSEEQFF.